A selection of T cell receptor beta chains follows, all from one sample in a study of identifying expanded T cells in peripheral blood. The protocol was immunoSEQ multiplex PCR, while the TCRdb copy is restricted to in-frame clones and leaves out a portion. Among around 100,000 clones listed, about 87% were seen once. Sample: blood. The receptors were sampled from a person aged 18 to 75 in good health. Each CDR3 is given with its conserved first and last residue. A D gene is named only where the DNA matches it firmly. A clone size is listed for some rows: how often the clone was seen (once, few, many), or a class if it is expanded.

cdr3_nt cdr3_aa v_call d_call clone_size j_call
TGCGCCAGCCGAGACAGGGGGCAGAGCTATGGCTACACCTTC CASRDRGQSYGYTF TRBV10-2 TRBD1 few TRBJ1-2
TGCGCCAGCAGCTACAGGGGGCAGGGAGAGACCCAGTACTTC CASSYRGQGETQYF TRBV5-1 TRBD1 - TRBJ2-5
TGTGCCAGCAGCGCAATCCCGGGACAGCCCTTACACGATGAGCAGTTCTTC CASSAIPGQPLHDEQFF TRBV9 TRBD1 - TRBJ2-1
TGTGCCAGCAGTGAGGGGGATCGACAGGGACGCTCTGGCTACACCTTC CASSEGDRQGRSGYTF TRBV2 TRBD1 - TRBJ1-2
TGTGCCAGCTCACCACCGGGACCGACCAATCAGCCCCAGCATTTT CASSPPGPTNQPQHF TRBV18 - few TRBJ1-5
TGTGCCAGCAGTGACGGGGGGGAGTTGGCAGATACGCAGTATTTT CASSDGGELADTQYF TRBV2 TRBD2 - TRBJ2-3
TGTGCCAGCAGCTTGCAAAAGCATGGCAATCAGCCCCAGCATTTT CASSLQKHGNQPQHF TRBV7-2 - - TRBJ1-5
TGTGCCAGCAGTAAGGACAGGCAGCGGGGGTACGAGCAGTACTTC CASSKDRQRGYEQYF TRBV27 - once TRBJ2-7
TGTGCCAGCAGCTTAGACCGGGACACCCGTGACTCTGGAAACACCATATATTTT CASSLDRDTRDSGNTIYF TRBV7-9 - - TRBJ1-3
TGTGCCAGCAGGGCCCGAGTGGAGACTGAAGCTTTCTTT CASRARVETEAFF TRBV14 - - TRBJ1-1
TGCGCCAGCAGCCAGCGACCCCCGGGACAGGGGGCTTGGACAGATACGCAGTATTTT CASSQRPPGQGAWTDTQYF TRBV4-3 TRBD1 - TRBJ2-3
TGTGCCTCCTCTTACGGGGTGAACTATGGCTACACCTTC CASSYGVNYGYTF TRBV30 - - TRBJ1-2
TGTGCCAGCTCACCGGATAGTGACAGGAGCACTGAAGCTTTCTTT CASSPDSDRSTEAFF TRBV18 - few TRBJ1-1
TGTGCCAGCAGTCCCCCCGGGCTAGCGGGAGTGTCCGGGGAGCTGTTTTTT CASSPPGLAGVSGELFF TRBV7-2 TRBD2 - TRBJ2-2
TGTGCCAGCAGCTTAGCGCCTCAAGAGGGACCGGAACAGGAGACCCAGTACTTC CASSLAPQEGPEQETQYF TRBV11-2 - once TRBJ2-5
TGTGCCAGCAGCGTAGCTGGGGCAGGGGGCGCGGAGACCCAGTACTTC CASSVAGAGGAETQYF TRBV9 TRBD1 once TRBJ2-5
TGTGCCAGTACCGGGACAGGCTGGAACACTGAAGCTTTCTTT CASTGTGWNTEAFF TRBV19 TRBD1 - TRBJ1-1
TGTGCCAGCACCATTACCTCAGGGCCCGGCACTGAAGCTTTCTTT CASTITSGPGTEAFF TRBV6-5 - - TRBJ1-1
TGTGCCAGCTCAGGACAGGGGGTCGGGGAGCAGTACTTC CASSGQGVGEQYF TRBV6-1 TRBD1 - TRBJ2-7
TGTGCCAGCTCACCACGGTACGGAAACCTGAACACTGAAGCTTTCTTT CASSPRYGNLNTEAFF TRBV18 - - TRBJ1-1
TGTGCCAGCAGCATCACACAGCTAGCTAACTATGGCTACACCTTC CASSITQLANYGYTF TRBV7-9 - few TRBJ1-2
TGTGCCACCAGCAGAGATCTGGAGACCCAGTACTTC CATSRDLETQYF TRBV15 - - TRBJ2-5
TGTGCCATCAGTGCCGGGACAGGGGAGACTGAAGCTTTCTTT CAISAGTGETEAFF TRBV10-3 TRBD1 - TRBJ1-1
TGCGCCAGCAGCTTACGAGGGAGGTATGACAGCCTTAGCGGGAAAGAGACCCAGTACTTC CASSLRGRYDSLSGKETQYF TRBV5-1 TRBD2 - TRBJ2-5
TGTGCCAGCACCCAAGGACTAGCGGGGCGAAAGGATTACAATGAGCAGTTCTTC CASTQGLAGRKDYNEQFF TRBV7-9 TRBD2 - TRBJ2-1
TGTGCCAGCAGCTCCTCTGGGGGGACTGAAGCTTTCTTT CASSSSGGTEAFF TRBV5-5 - - TRBJ1-1
TGTGCCAGCAGGGGGAGACACCTCACTGAAGCTTTCTTT CASRGRHLTEAFF TRBV11-3 - - TRBJ1-1
TGTGCCAGTAGCCAAGGACTAGCGGGAGAAGGGTACGAGCAGTACTTC CASSQGLAGEGYEQYF TRBV19 TRBD2 few TRBJ2-7
TGTGCCTGGTCGAGCGGGGATTCACCCCTCCACTTT CAWSSGDSPLHF TRBV30 - - TRBJ1-6
TGCGCCAGCAGTGAAACAGGGGGGGGCTACACCTTC CASSETGGGYTF TRBV10-2 TRBD1 - TRBJ1-2
TGTGCCAGCAGCTCGGGACTGCCAGGCTCTGGAAACACCATATATTTT CASSSGLPGSGNTIYF TRBV7-6 - - TRBJ1-3
TGTGCCTACGGCAGTCAGAACACTGAAGCTTTCTTT CAYGSQNTEAFF TRBV30 - few TRBJ1-1
TGTGCCAGCAGCCCGGACGCCGGCGGAGGCTCACCCCTCCACTTT CASSPDAGGGSPLHF TRBV7-7 - - TRBJ1-6
TGTGCCAGCAGCCACAGGGGCCACGAGACCCAGTACTTC CASSHRGHETQYF TRBV5-6 TRBD1 - TRBJ2-5
TGTGCCAGTAGTGTAGGGGGCGGAGGAAATCAGCCCCAGCATTTT CASSVGGGGNQPQHF TRBV19 TRBD1 - TRBJ1-5
TGTGCCAGCAGCTTAGCAATCGCGGGGCAGTTGGGCTACACCTTC CASSLAIAGQLGYTF TRBV7-2 - - TRBJ1-2
TGTGCCAGTACCAAAACAGGGATGAGGTTTATGGACACTGAAGCTTTCTTT CASTKTGMRFMDTEAFF TRBV19 - - TRBJ1-1
TGTGCCAGCAGCTTAGCTCCCTGGGACAGGGATTTCTCCCAGCATTTT CASSLAPWDRDFSQHF TRBV7-8 TRBD1 - TRBJ1-5
TGTGCCAGCAGTGGACAGGGGGGCACTGAAGCTTTCTTT CASSGQGGTEAFF TRBV2 TRBD1 - TRBJ1-1
TGTGCCAGCAAACGTTCCGGACAGGGGGCGTCTGAAGCTTTCTTT CASKRSGQGASEAFF TRBV2 TRBD1 - TRBJ1-1
TGTGCCAGTAGTACCACAGGGGTCTCCTACGAGCAGTACTTC CASSTTGVSYEQYF TRBV19 TRBD1 - TRBJ2-7
TGTGCCAGTCTACCCGCTAGCGGGATACGAGCCTACAATGAGCAGTTCTTC CASLPASGIRAYNEQFF TRBV19 TRBD2 - TRBJ2-1
TGTGCCAGCAGCTTAGAAGGTAGCTCCTATAATTCACCCCTCCACTTT CASSLEGSSYNSPLHF TRBV13 - - TRBJ1-6
TGTGCCAGCTCGCAGAACACTGAAGCTTTCTTT CASSQNTEAFF TRBV18 - - TRBJ1-1